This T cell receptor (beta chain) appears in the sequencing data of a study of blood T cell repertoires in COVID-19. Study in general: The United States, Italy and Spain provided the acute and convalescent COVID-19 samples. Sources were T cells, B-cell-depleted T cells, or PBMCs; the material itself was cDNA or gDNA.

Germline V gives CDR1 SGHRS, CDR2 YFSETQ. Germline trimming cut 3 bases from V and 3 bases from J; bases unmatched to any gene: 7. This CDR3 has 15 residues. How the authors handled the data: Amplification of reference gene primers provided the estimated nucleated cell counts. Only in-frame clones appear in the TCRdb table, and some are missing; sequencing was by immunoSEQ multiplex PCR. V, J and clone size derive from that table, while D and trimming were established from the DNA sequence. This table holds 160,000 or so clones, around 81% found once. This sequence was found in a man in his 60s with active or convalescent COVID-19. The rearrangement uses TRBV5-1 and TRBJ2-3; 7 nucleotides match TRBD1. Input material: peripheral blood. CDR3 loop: CASSSDREITDTQYF. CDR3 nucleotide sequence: TGCGCCAGCAGCTCCGACAGGGAGATAACAGATACGCAGTATTTT.